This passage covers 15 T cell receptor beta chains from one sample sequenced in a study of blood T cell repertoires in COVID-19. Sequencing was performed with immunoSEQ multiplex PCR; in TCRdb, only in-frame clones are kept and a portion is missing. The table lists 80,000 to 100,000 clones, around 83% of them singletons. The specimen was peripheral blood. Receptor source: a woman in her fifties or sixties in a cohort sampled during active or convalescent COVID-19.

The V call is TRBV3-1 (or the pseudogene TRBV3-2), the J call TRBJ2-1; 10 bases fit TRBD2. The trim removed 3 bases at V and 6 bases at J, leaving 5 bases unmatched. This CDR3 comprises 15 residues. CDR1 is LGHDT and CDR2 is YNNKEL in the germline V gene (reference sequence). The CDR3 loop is CASSQLAGASNEQFF. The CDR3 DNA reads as TGTGCCAGCAGCCAGCTAGCGGGAGCGTCCAATGAGCAGTTCTTC.

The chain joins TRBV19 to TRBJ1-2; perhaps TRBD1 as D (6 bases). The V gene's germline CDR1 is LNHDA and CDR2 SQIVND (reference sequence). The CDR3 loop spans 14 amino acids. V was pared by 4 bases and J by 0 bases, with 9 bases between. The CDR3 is CASSKDSANYGYTF. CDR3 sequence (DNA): TGTGCCAGTAGTAAGGACAGTGCTAACTATGGCTACACCTTC.

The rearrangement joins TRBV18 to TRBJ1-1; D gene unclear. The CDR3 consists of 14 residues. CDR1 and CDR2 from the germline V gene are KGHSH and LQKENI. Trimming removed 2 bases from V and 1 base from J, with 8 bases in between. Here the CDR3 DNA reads TGTGCCAGCTCACCAATTCGGGAGAACACTGAAGCTTTCTTT. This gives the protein CASSPIRENTEAFF.

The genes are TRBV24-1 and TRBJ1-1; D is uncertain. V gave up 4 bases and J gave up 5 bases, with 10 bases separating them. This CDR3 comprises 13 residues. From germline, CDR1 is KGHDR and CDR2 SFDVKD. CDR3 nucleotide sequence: TGTGCCACCAGTGACTCGATTAGTACTGAAGCTTTCTTT. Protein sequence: CATSDSISTEAFF.

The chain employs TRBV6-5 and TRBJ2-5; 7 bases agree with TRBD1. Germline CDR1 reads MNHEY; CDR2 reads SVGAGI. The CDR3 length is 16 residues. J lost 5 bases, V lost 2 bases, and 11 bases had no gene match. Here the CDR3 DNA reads TGTGCCAGCAGTTACCTGCAGGGGGTAGGGTGGGAGACCCAGTACTTC. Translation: CASSYLQGVGWETQYF.

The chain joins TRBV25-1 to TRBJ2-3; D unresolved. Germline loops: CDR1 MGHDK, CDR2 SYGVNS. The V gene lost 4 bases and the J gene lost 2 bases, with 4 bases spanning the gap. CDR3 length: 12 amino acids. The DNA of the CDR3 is TGTGCCAGCAGTGTGTACACAGATACGCAGTATTTT. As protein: CASSVYTDTQYF.

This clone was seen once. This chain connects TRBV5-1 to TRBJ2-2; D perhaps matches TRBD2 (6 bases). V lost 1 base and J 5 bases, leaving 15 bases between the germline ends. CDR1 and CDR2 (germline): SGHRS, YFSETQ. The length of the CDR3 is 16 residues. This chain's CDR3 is CASSLIPGGRTGELFF. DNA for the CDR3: TGCGCCAGCAGCTTGATACCCGGGGGAAGGACCGGGGAGCTGTTTTTT.

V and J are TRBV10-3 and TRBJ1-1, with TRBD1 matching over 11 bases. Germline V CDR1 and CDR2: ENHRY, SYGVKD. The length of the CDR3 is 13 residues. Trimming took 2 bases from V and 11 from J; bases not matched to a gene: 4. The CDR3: CAISEAGTGGAFF. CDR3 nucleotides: TGTGCCATCAGTGAGGCCGGGACAGGGGGGGCTTTCTTT.

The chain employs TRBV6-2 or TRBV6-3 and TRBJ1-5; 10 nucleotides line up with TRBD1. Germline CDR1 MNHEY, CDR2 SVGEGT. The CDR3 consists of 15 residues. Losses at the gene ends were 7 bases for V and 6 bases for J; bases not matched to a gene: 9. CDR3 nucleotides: TGTGCCAGCATCCCCAGGGGACAGGGGATTCAGCCCCAGCATTTT. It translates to CASIPRGQGIQPQHF.

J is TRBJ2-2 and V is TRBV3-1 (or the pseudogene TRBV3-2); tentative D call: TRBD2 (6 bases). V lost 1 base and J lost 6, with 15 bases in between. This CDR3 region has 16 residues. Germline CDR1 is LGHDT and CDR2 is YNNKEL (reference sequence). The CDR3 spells CASSQVGGSSAGELFF. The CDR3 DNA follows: TGTGCCAGCAGCCAAGTGGGAGGATCCTCGGCCGGGGAGCTGTTTTTT.

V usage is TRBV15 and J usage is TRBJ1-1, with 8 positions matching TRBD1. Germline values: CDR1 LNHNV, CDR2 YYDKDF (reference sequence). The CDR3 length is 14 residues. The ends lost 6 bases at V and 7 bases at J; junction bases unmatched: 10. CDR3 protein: CATSKPGTGGEAFF. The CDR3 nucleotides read TGTGCCACCAGTAAACCCGGGACAGGAGGTGAAGCTTTCTTT.

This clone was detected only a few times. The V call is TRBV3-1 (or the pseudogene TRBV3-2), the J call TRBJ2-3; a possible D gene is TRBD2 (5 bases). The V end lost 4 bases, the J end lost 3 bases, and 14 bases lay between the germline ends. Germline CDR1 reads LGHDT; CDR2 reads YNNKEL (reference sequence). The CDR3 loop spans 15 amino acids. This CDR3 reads CASSPWPTGTDTQYF. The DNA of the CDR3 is TGTGCCAGCAGCCCGTGGCCTACGGGGACAGATACGCAGTATTTT.

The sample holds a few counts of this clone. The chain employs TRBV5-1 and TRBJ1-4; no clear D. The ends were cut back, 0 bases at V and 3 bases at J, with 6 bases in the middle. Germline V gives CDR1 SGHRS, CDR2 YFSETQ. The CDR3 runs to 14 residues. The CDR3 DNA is TGCGCCAGCAGCTTGGGCGCGCCTAATGAAAAACTGTTTTTT. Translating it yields CASSLGAPNEKLFF.

The CDR3 region is CASGSTSGTTYNEQFF. In DNA form, the CDR3 reads TGTGCCAGCGGTTCGACTAGCGGGACCACCTACAATGAGCAGTTCTTC. The chain employs TRBV7-3 and TRBJ2-1, with 11 bases that match TRBD2. The V gene end was trimmed by 8 bases and the J gene end by 2 bases; junction bases not matched to a gene: 8. Germline CDR1 is SGHTA and CDR2 is FQGTGA. The CDR3 contains 16 residues.

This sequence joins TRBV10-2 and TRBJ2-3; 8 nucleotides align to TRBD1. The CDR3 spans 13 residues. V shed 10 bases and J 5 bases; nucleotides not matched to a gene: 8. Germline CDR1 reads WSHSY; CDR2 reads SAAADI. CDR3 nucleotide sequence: TGCGCCAATGGTCAGGGGGCGGTAGATACGCAGTATTTT. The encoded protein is CANGQGAVDTQYF.